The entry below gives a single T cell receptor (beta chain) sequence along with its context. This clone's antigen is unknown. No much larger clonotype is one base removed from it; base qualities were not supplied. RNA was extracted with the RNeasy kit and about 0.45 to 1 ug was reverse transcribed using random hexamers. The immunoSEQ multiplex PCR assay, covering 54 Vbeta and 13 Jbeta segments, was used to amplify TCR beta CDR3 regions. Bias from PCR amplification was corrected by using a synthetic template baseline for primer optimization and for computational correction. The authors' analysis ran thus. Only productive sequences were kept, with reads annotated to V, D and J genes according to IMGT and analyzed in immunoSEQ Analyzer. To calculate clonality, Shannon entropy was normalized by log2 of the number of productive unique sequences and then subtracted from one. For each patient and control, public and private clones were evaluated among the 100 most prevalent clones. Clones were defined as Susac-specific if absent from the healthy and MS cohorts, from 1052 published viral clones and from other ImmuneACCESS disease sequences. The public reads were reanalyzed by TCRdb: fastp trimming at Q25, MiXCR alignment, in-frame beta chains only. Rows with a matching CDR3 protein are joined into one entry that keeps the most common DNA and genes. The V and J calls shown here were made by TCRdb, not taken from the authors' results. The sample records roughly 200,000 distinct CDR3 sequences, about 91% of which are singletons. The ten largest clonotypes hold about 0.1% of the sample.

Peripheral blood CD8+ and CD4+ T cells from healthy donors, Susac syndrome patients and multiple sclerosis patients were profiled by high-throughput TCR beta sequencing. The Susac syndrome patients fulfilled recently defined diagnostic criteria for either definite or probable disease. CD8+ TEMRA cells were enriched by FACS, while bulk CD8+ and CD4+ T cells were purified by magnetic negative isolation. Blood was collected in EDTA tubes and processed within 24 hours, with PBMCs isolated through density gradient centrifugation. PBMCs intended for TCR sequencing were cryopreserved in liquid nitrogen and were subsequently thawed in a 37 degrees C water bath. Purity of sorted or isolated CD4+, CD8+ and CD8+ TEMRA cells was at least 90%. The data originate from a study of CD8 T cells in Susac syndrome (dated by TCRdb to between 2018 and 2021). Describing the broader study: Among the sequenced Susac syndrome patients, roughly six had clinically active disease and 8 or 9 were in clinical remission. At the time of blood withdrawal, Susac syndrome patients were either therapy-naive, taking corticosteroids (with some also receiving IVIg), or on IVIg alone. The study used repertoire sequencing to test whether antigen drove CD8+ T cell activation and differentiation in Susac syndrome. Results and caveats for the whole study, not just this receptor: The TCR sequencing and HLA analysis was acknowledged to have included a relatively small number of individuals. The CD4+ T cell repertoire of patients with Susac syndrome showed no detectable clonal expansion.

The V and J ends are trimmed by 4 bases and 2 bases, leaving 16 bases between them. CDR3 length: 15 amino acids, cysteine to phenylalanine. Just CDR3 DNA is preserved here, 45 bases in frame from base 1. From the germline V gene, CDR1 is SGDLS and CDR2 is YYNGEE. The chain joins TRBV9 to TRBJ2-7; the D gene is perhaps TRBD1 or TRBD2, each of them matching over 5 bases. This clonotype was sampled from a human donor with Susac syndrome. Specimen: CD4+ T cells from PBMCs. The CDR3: CASSPNSGRTYEQYF. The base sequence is TGTGCCAGCAGCCCAAATTCGGGACGGACCTACGAGCAGTACTTC.